The 27 T cell receptor beta chains below come from one sample, sequenced in a study of T cell responses to AZD1222 COVID-19 vaccine. The protocol was immunoSEQ multiplex PCR, while the TCRdb copy is restricted to in-frame clones and leaves out a portion. This table has under 150,000 clones, over 85% appearing once. Material: peripheral blood, obtained 28 days after the second AZD1222 dose. These receptors were collected from an adult who received the AZD1222 COVID-19 vaccine.

The chain couples TRBV27 to TRBJ2-2, with D perhaps matching TRBD2 (6 bases). The CDR3 runs to 15 residues. Germline loops: CDR1 MNHEY, CDR2 SMNVEV (reference sequence). V was clipped by 7 bases and J by 6 bases, with 18 bases between them. The CDR3 sequence is CASKRWEEGAGELFF. As DNA, the CDR3 is TGTGCCAGCAAGAGGTGGGAGGAGGGAGCCGGGGAGCTGTTTTTT.

The V and J genes are TRBV11-3 and TRBJ2-2; D perhaps matches TRBD2 (5 bases). The CDR3 runs 14 residues. Germline V gene sequence: CDR1 SGHNT, CDR2 YENEEA. The ends were cut back, 6 bases at V and 4 bases at J, with 12 bases in the middle. CDR3 protein: CASRVTRVTGELFF. The DNA of the CDR3 is TGTGCCAGCAGGGTCACTAGGGTCACCGGGGAGCTGTTTTTT.

V is TRBV28 and J is TRBJ1-2; D uncertain. The ends were cut back, 3 bases at V and 10 bases at J, with 15 bases in the middle. Germline CDR1 and CDR2: MDHEN and SYDVKM. The CDR3 extends over 13 amino acids. This chain's CDR3 is CASSFGRLRAYTF. The DNA of the CDR3 is TGTGCCAGCAGTTTTGGGAGACTCCGTGCCTACACCTTC.

The chain uses TRBV7-9 and TRBJ2-2, with TRBD1 matching 7 bases. Trimming removed 5 bases from V and 6 bases from J; junction bases left unmatched: 15. Germline CDR1 is SEHNR and CDR2 is FQNEAQ (reference sequence). CDR3 length: 17 residues. CDR3: CASSPGLLTGVAGELFF. The CDR3 nucleotides are TGTGCCAGCAGCCCTGGCCTCCTAACAGGGGTAGCCGGGGAGCTGTTTTTT.

The J gene is TRBJ1-5, the V gene TRBV7-2, with no clear D. The V end was cut by 5 bases, the J end by 4 bases, with 12 bases between. The CDR3 extends over 14 amino acids. Germline V gene lookup returns CDR1 SGHTA and CDR2 FQGNSA. CDR3 in amino acids: CASSPSPPNQPQHF. CDR3 DNA: TGTGCCAGCAGCCCCTCGCCACCTAATCAGCCCCAGCATTTT.

J is TRBJ1-2 and V is TRBV7-9; the match to TRBD1 covers 8 bases. The V gene end was trimmed by 4 bases and the J gene end by 4 bases; junction bases not matched to a gene: 8. CDR1 and CDR2 (germline): SEHNR, FQNEAQ (reference sequence). The CDR3 totals 15 residues. The CDR3 here is CASSSDHDRGYGYTF. CDR3 in DNA: TGTGCCAGCAGCTCGGACCACGACAGGGGCTATGGCTACACCTTC.

The chain employs TRBV30 and TRBJ1-4; 7 nucleotides align to TRBD1. Germline CDR1 is GTSNPN and CDR2 is SVGIG (reference sequence). V dropped 4 bases and J dropped 4; count of bases not matched to a gene: 6. The CDR3 has 14 amino acids. CDR3 sequence (DNA): TGTGCCTGGAACCAACAGGGGATTAATGAAAAACTGTTTTTT. This gives the protein CAWNQQGINEKLFF.

The gene calls are TRBV2 and TRBJ1-6; D uncertain. This CDR3 is built from 17 residues. Trimming took 2 bases from V and 3 from J, leaving 14 bases between them. Germline V gene sequence: CDR1 SNHLY, CDR2 FYNNEI. CDR3 sequence reads: CASSERWAANYNSPLHF. The CDR3 bases are TGTGCCAGCAGTGAACGGTGGGCGGCTAACTATAATTCACCCCTCCACTTT.

The chain joins TRBV5-6 to TRBJ1-5, with TRBD1 matching 9 bases. The CDR3 has 13 amino acids. CDR1 is SGHDT and CDR2 is YYEEEE in the germline V gene. V shed 4 bases, J shed 5 bases, and the junction held 1 base outside the gene matches. CDR3 sequence (DNA): TGTGCCAGCAGCCGGGACAGGGATCAGCCCCAGCATTTT. Its protein is CASSRDRDQPQHF. The full variable domain, completed using reference TRBV5-6 and TRBJ1-5, is DAGVTQSPTHLIKTRGQQVTLRCSPKSGHDTVSWYQQALGQGPQFIFQYYEEEERQRGNFPDRFSGHQFPNYSSELNVNALLLGDSALYLCASSRDRDQPQHFGDGTRLSIL.

V is TRBV29-1 and J is TRBJ1-2; a possible D gene is TRBD1 (5 bases). In germline, CDR1 is SQVTM, CDR2 ANQGSEA. The CDR3 has 11 amino acids. Between the trimmed V and J ends, which lost 4 bases and 4 bases, there was a span of 7 bases. CDR3 loop: CSVGQSYGYTF. CDR3 DNA: TGCAGCGTTGGACAGAGCTATGGCTACACCTTC.

This clone was detected once. The CDR3 loop reads CASSPITDRGLREQYF. CDR3 nucleotides: TGTGCCAGCTCACCAATTACCGACAGGGGGCTGCGGGAGCAGTACTTC. This chain connects TRBV18 to TRBJ2-7; 10 nucleotides line up with TRBD1. This CDR3 region has 16 residues. V dropped 2 bases and J dropped 7; count of bases not matched to a gene: 11. The germline gives CDR1 KGHSH, CDR2 LQKENI.

V and J are TRBV12-3 or TRBV12-4 and TRBJ2-2, with 8 bases fitting TRBD2. Losses at the gene ends were 5 bases for V and 6 bases for J; bases not matched to a gene: 2. There are 13 residues in the CDR3. Here the CDR3 DNA reads TGTGCCAGCAGTAAGACTAGCGCCGGGGAGCTGTTTTTT. As protein: CASSKTSAGELFF.

This chain joins TRBV2 and TRBJ1-2, with TRBD1 identical over 9 bases. This CDR3 spans 14 amino acids. Looked up from germline, CDR1 is SNHLY and CDR2 is FYNNEI. V trimming: 6 bases; J trimming: 8 bases; junction bases outside the gene matches: 10. In DNA, the CDR3 is TGTGCCAGCAGCGTCTCCCGGACAGGGGACGGCTACACCTTC. Residues: CASSVSRTGDGYTF.

V is TRBV19 and J is TRBJ1-4; D remains ambiguous. Between the trimmed V and J ends, which lost 2 bases and 8 bases, there was a span of 12 bases. This CDR3 spans 14 amino acids. Germline V gene data show CDR1 as LNHDA and CDR2 as SQIVND (reference sequence). The CDR3 DNA reads TGTGCCAGTAGTATATCGGGCGGAGGGGAAAAACTGTTTTTT. This gives the protein CASSISGGGEKLFF.

This clone showed up just once. The chain couples TRBV27 to TRBJ2-2; D may match TRBD1 or TRBD2 (7 bases each). V was cut by 2 bases and J by 7 bases, with 11 bases left in between. CDR3 length equals 14 residues. The germline V gene encodes CDR1 MNHEY and CDR2 SMNVEV (reference sequence). CDR3 loop: CASSLTRGGGELFF. The CDR3 nucleotides read TGTGCCAGCAGTTTAACCAGGGGGGGCGGGGAGCTGTTTTTT.

V and J are TRBV5-6 and TRBJ1-3; 9 bases line up with TRBD1. Germline CDR1 reads SGHDT; CDR2 reads YYEEEE. The CDR3 loop spans 14 amino acids. V shed 7 bases, J shed 2 bases, and the junction held 4 bases outside the gene matches. The CDR3 nucleotides are TGTGCCAGCTCTCGGGACAGGGCTGGAAACACCATATATTTT. Encoded protein: CASSRDRAGNTIYF.

The chain links TRBV21-1 to TRBJ1-1; the table's D call of TRBD1 was not tested on the DNA. TRBV21-1 constitutes a pseudogene. The CDR3 runs to 13 residues. CDR3: CASNGQGYTEAFF. Here the CDR3 DNA reads TGTGCCAGCAACGGACAGGGGTACACTGAAGCTTTCTTT.

The chain uses TRBV18 and TRBJ1-1; TRBD1 aligns across 9 bases. V shed 4 bases and J 4 bases; nucleotides not matched to a gene: 4. The CDR3 runs to 14 residues. The germline CDR1 and CDR2 sequences are KGHSH and LQKENI. CDR3 sequence: CASSLGQGTTEAFF. The DNA for the CDR3 is TGTGCCAGCTCACTCGGACAGGGGACCACTGAAGCTTTCTTT.

V and J are TRBV7-2 and TRBJ1-5; the match to TRBD1 covers 11 bases. The germline gives CDR1 SGHTA, CDR2 FQGNSA. The CDR3 runs to 15 residues. V lost 5 bases, J lost 4 bases, and 4 bases stayed unmatched. The CDR3 DNA sequence: TGTGCCAGCAGCAGCGGGACAGGGGGGAATCAGCCCCAGCATTTT. This encodes CASSSGTGGNQPQHF.

This clone has a single count. The rearrangement uses TRBV19 and TRBJ1-1; 9 bases fit TRBD1. Unmatched junction bases numbered 5, after V lost 6 bases and J lost 3 bases. This CDR3 has 14 amino acids. CDR1 and CDR2 from the germline V gene are LNHDA and SQIVND (reference sequence). CDR3 DNA: TGTGCCAGTAGGAGGGACAGGGAGGACACTGAAGCTTTCTTT. It encodes CASRRDREDTEAFF.

This chain uses TRBV30 with TRBJ2-7, with D possibly TRBD2 on 6 matching bases. The CDR3 sequence is 14 residues long. V was clipped by 1 base and J by 3 bases, with 13 bases between them. Germline CDR1 GTSNPN, CDR2 SVGIG (reference sequence). The CDR3 here is CAWSAGTPRYEQYF. The CDR3 nucleotides are TGTGCCTGGAGTGCTGGGACTCCTCGCTACGAGCAGTACTTC.

This rearrangement joins TRBV5-5 to TRBJ2-2; 11 bases agree with TRBD2. V was clipped by 1 base and J by 5 bases; unmatched bases: 4. This CDR3 spans 16 amino acids. Germline values: CDR1 SGHKS, CDR2 YYEKEE (reference sequence). CDR3 sequence reads: CASSLQLAGVTGELFF. DNA of the CDR3: TGTGCCAGCAGCTTGCAACTAGCGGGGGTTACCGGGGAGCTGTTTTTT.

This chain joins TRBV9 and TRBJ1-3; weak D call: TRBD1 (6 bases). The CDR3 spans 14 residues. Trimming stripped 0 bases from V and 4 bases from J, with 8 bases between. CDR1 SGDLS and CDR2 YYNGEE come from the germline V gene. The CDR3, as DNA: TGTGCCAGCAGCGTAGAACAGGGAGGAAACACCATATATTTT. Its protein product is CASSVEQGGNTIYF.

The chain uses TRBV18 and TRBJ2-5; TRBD1 matches at 8 bases. This CDR3 contains 15 residues. Trimming cost V 4 bases and J 1 base; bases outside gene matches: 5. Germline V gene sequence: CDR1 KGHSH, CDR2 LQKENI. This CDR3 is CASSLRTGTQETQYF. CDR3 DNA: TGTGCCAGCTCACTTCGGACAGGGACCCAAGAGACCCAGTACTTC.

This rearrangement joins TRBV11-2 to TRBJ2-1, with TRBD2 matching 7 bases. V lost 5 bases, J lost 4 bases, and 11 bases stayed unmatched. The CDR3 length is 16 residues. Germline loops: CDR1 SGHAT, CDR2 FQNNGV. CDR3 nucleotides: TGTGCCAGCAGCGCCTGGGGGAGCGGGGCATACAATGAGCAGTTCTTC. Translation gives CASSAWGSGAYNEQFF.

V is TRBV6-4 and J is TRBJ1-6; D is unclear. V was trimmed by 6 bases and J by 0 bases, leaving 12 bases between them. The CDR3 is 16 amino acids. The germline gives CDR1 MRHNA, CDR2 SNTAGT. The CDR3 protein is CASREEGGSYNSPLHF. The CDR3 coding sequence is TGTGCCAGCAGGGAGGAGGGAGGCTCCTATAATTCACCCCTCCACTTT.

The chain uses TRBV4-3 and TRBJ1-2; D is possibly TRBD1 (5 bases). From germline, CDR1 is LGHNA and CDR2 YSLEER. The germline V and J ends were trimmed by 4 bases and 7 bases, with 10 bases remaining between them. CDR3 length: 12 residues. DNA for the CDR3: TGCGCCAGCAGCCGGAACGGGGGTGGCTACACCTTC. Protein: CASSRNGGGYTF.